These 11 T cell receptor beta chains share one sample of origin, sequenced in a study of identical twins. TCRdb called the 5' RACE reads again in MiXCR, with one record for every CDR3 protein. Seen here are 240,000 or so distinct CDR3 sequences, roughly 7% observed once, and the top ten hold roughly 3.9%. These sequences were also reported in another study, on yellow fever vaccine responses in identical twins.

The specimen sequenced was memory (CD45RO+) T cells sorted from blood. The receptors shown here come from a woman between 18 and 29 years old in good health.

This clonotype appeared many times. The V call is TRBV25-1, the J call TRBJ2-7; D unclear. The CDR3 is made up of 11 amino acids. V was cut by 4 bases and J by 12 bases, with 13 bases left in between. Germline V gene sequence: CDR1 MGHDK, CDR2 SYGVNS. The CDR3 region has the DNA TGTGCCAGCAGTGGGCACCGGGCCGTGTACGTC. It specifies CASSGHRAVYV.

V is TRBV5-1 and J is TRBJ2-1, with no clear D. Germline CDR1 is SGHRS and CDR2 is YFSETQ. V lost 4 bases to trimming and J lost 0 bases, with 14 bases between them. This CDR3 region has 16 residues. The CDR3 nucleotides read TGCGCCAGCAGCCCAAAGACTGGAAACTCCTACAATGAGCAGTTCTTC. It codes for CASSPKTGNSYNEQFF.

In this sample, this clonotype turned up many times. The chain couples TRBV7-8 to TRBJ2-3; D not resolved. Germline V lookup: CDR1 SGHVS, CDR2 FQNEAQ. The CDR3 has 16 residues. V shed 5 bases and J shed 0 bases, with 15 bases lying between them. CDR3: CASSTNGLASTDTQYF. The CDR3, as DNA: TGTGCCAGCAGCACAAACGGGCTTGCTAGCACAGATACGCAGTATTTT.

This clonotype was counted at least ten times. The chain carries TRBV5-1 and TRBJ2-3; either TRBD1 or TRBD2 may fit D (5 bases each). Germline CDR1 SGHRS, CDR2 YFSETQ. The CDR3 has 16 residues. V was cut by 3 bases and J by 0 bases, with 14 bases left in between. CDR3 loop: CASSWGRPASTDTQYF. The DNA for the CDR3 is TGCGCCAGCAGCTGGGGACGTCCTGCTAGCACAGATACGCAGTATTTT.

The chain joins TRBV19 to TRBJ1-2; D gene unclear. The V end lost 6 bases, the J end lost 2 bases, and 16 bases lay between the germline ends. The CDR3 is 15 residues long. Germline lookup yields CDR1 LNHDA and CDR2 SQIVND (reference sequence). The CDR3 spells CASSLRVAMNYGYTF. The CDR3 region has the DNA TGTGCCAGTAGCCTTCGTGTGGCAATGAACTATGGCTACACCTTC.

The chain employs TRBV20-1 and TRBJ1-6; the D is unclear. The CDR3 covers 15 residues. Trimming pared 3 bases from V and 10 bases from J, leaving 19 bases between. Germline V gene lookup returns CDR1 DFQATT and CDR2 SNEGSKA (reference sequence). For the CDR3, the DNA is TGCAGTGCTAGTGAAAACAATGGGTTGGGGTCACCCCTCCACTTT. It codes for CSASENNGLGSPLHF.

This clonotype has only a few counts. The chain has TRBV2 and TRBJ2-6; the D is unclear. Germline V lookup: CDR1 SNHLY, CDR2 FYNNEI. CDR3 length: 15 residues. With 3 bases removed from V and 4 bases from J, the gap between germline ends came to 10 bases. This chain's CDR3 is CASSDFASGANVLTF. Written as DNA, the CDR3 is TGTGCCAGCAGTGATTTTGCCTCGGGGGCCAACGTCCTGACTTTC.

In its sample, this clonotype was seen a few times. The rearrangement uses TRBV5-1 and TRBJ1-1; 8 bases map to TRBD1. The germline gives CDR1 SGHRS, CDR2 YFSETQ. With V trimmed by 2 bases and J by 3 bases, 3 bases remained unmatched. This CDR3 contains 14 residues. The CDR3 here is CASSFTGGDTEAFF. Written as DNA, the CDR3 is TGCGCCAGCAGCTTTACAGGGGGGGACACTGAAGCTTTCTTT.

Many counts were recorded for this clonotype. This sequence joins TRBV4-2 and TRBJ2-1; D possibly corresponds to TRBD2 (6 bases). Germline values: CDR1 LGHNA, CDR2 YNFKEQ. The germline V and J ends were trimmed by 3 bases and 3 bases, with 15 bases remaining between them. CDR3 length equals 16 residues. CDR3 sequence reads: CASSQIAWEVYNEQFF. CDR3 sequence (DNA): TGTGCCAGCAGCCAGATTGCTTGGGAGGTCTACAATGAGCAGTTCTTC.

This clonotype was detected many times. The chain links TRBV5-1 to TRBJ1-2; TRBD1 agrees at 10 bases. The CDR3 length is 14 residues. Germline CDR1 is SGHRS and CDR2 is YFSETQ. V lost 0 bases to trimming and J lost 6 bases; unmatched junction nucleotides: 2. This CDR3 is CASSLGGQGNGYTF. CDR3 sequence (DNA): TGCGCCAGCAGCTTGGGGGGACAGGGGAATGGCTACACCTTC.

This clonotype was detected a few times. J is TRBJ1-1 and V is TRBV15; D unclear. The CDR3 is made up of 13 amino acids. CDR1 and CDR2 from the germline V gene are LNHNV and YYDKDF (reference sequence). V was cut by 5 bases and J by 2 bases, with 9 bases left in between. The CDR3 loop reads CATSLNRNTEAFF. CDR3 DNA: TGTGCCACCAGCTTAAACAGAAACACTGAAGCTTTCTTT.